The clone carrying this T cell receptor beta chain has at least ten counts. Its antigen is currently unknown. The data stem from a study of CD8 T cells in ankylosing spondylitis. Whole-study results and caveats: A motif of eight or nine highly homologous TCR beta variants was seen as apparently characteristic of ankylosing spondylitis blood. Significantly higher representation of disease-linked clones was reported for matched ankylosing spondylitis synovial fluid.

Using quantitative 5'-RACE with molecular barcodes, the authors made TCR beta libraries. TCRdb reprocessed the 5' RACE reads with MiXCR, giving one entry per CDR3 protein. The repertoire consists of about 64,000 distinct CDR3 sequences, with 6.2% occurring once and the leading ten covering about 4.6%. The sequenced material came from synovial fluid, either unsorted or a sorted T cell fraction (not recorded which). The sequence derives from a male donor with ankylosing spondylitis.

This CDR3 reads CASSLGPGVDQETQYF. The CDR3 DNA follows: TGCGCCAGCAGCTTGGGCCCGGGAGTGGACCAAGAGACCCAGTACTTC. The V and J genes are TRBV5-1 and TRBJ2-5, with D maybe TRBD2 (6 bases). This CDR3 contains 16 residues. Germline V gives CDR1 SGHRS, CDR2 YFSETQ. V lost 0 bases and J lost 0, with 12 bases in between.